The 20 T cell receptor beta chains reported below all come from one sample, sequenced in a study of T cell repertoires in cytomegalovirus infection. The antigens for these receptors are not known. TCRdb processed the reads anew with MiXCR; each CDR3 protein has one entry. Among about 740,000 distinct CDR3 sequences listed, about 33% were seen once. This specimen was cultured PBMCs, taken from culture after CMV antigen stimulation. All receptors derive from a human donor in good health (CMV status not recorded). Some clones in this sample may be carry-over from other donors' samples.

Comments on this clonotype: The junction shows a germline mismatch at one end, possibly a read error. The chain recombines TRBV19 with TRBJ2-4; 8 nucleotides line up with TRBD1. The germline gives CDR1 LNHDA, CDR2 SQIVND (reference sequence). The CDR3 has 13 amino acids. The CDR3 here is CASSISTRDRFHF. DNA of the CDR3: TGTGCCAGTAGTATAAGTACGAGGGACAGGTTCCACTTC. The complete variable domain, with remaining parts taken from reference TRBV19 and TRBJ2-4, reads DGGITQSPKYLFRKEGQNVTLSCEQNLNHDAMYWYRQDPGQGLRLIYYSQIVNDFQKGDIAEGYSVSREKKESFPLTVTSAQKNPTAFYLCASSISTRDRFHFGAGTRLSVL.

This clonotype came up many times. This rearrangement joins TRBV7-2 to TRBJ1-4, with D unresolved. Trimming took 5 bases from V and 8 from J, leaving 9 bases between them. Germline V gene lookup returns CDR1 SGHTA and CDR2 FQGNSA. There are 12 residues in the CDR3. CDR3 nucleotides: TGTGCCAGCAGCCCTTCTAGGGAAAAACTGTTTTTT. This codes for CASSPSREKLFF.

This chain connects TRBV28 to TRBJ1-6; 7 nucleotides align to TRBD1. CDR1 and CDR2 (germline): MDHEN, SYDVKM. CDR3 length equals 15 residues. V gave up 6 bases and J gave up 8 bases; unmatched junction bases: 10. CDR3 loop: CASSRGGPQYSPLHF. The DNA of the CDR3 is TGTGCCAGCAGCCGAGGGGGCCCCCAGTATTCACCCCTCCACTTT.

The genes are TRBV27 and TRBJ2-1; D gene unclear. V dropped 8 bases and J dropped 6 bases, with 23 bases sitting between them. From germline, CDR1 is MNHEY and CDR2 SMNVEV (reference sequence). CDR3 length: 16 residues. The chain's CDR3 is CASLGPAQKPPNEQFF. CDR3 DNA: TGTGCCAGCCTAGGGCCGGCACAGAAACCCCCCAATGAGCAGTTCTTC.

This clonotype was counted only a few times. J is TRBJ2-7 and V is TRBV27; TRBD1 matches 7 bases. J gave up 7 bases and V 9 bases, and 12 bases lay outside the gene matches. CDR1 is MNHEY and CDR2 is SMNVEV in the germline V gene (reference sequence). This CDR3 region has 13 residues. CDR3 sequence (DNA): TGTGCCAGTCGGGGACAGCGCTCGGGGGAGCAGTACTTC. This encodes CASRGQRSGEQYF.

At least ten counts were recorded for this clonotype. The genes are TRBV7-2 and TRBJ2-5; no clear D gene. Trimming removed 5 bases at V and 4 bases at J, with 11 bases between. The CDR3 loop spans 13 amino acids. Germline V gene data show CDR1 as SGHTA and CDR2 as FQGNSA. This CDR3 is CASSPHSRETQYF. CDR3 sequence (DNA): TGTGCCAGCAGCCCACATTCACGAGAGACCCAGTACTTC. Using reference TRBV7-2 and TRBJ2-5 for the parts outside the CDR3, the full variable domain is GAGVSQSPSNKVTEKGKDVELRCDPISGHTALYWYRQSLGQGLEFLIYFQGNSAPDKSGLPSDRFSAERTGGSVSTLTIQRTQQEDSAVYLCASSPHSRETQYFGPGTRLLVL.

The chain joins TRBV6-2 or TRBV6-3 to TRBJ2-1; TRBD2 aligns across 11 bases. CDR3 length: 15 residues. The J segment lost 8 bases and the V segment lost 1 base, leaving 4 bases of the junction unmatched. CDR1 MNHEY and CDR2 SVGEGT come from the germline V gene. CDR3 residues: CASSYLAGGPDEQFF. The CDR3 region has the DNA TGTGCCAGCAGTTACTTAGCGGGAGGGCCTGATGAGCAGTTCTTC.

This clonotype was recorded a few times. The V and J genes are TRBV3-1 and TRBJ1-5, with unresolved D. This CDR3 has 14 residues. CDR1 LGHDT and CDR2 YNNKEL come from the germline V gene (reference sequence). Trimming took 1 base from V and 5 from J, leaving 9 bases between them. The CDR3 DNA sequence: TGTGCCAGCAGCCAAGCCCTCAATCATCAGCCCCAGCATTTT. Translated, it gives CASSQALNHQPQHF.

This clonotype turned up a few times. The rearrangement uses TRBV6-6 and TRBJ2-5; D is undetermined. From germline, CDR1 is MNHNY and CDR2 SVGAGI (reference sequence). Trimming removed 2 bases from V and 1 base from J, with 11 bases in between. This CDR3 has 15 residues. The DNA for the CDR3 is TGTGCCAGCAGTTACACCGTGGGCCCCCAAGAGACCCAGTACTTC. This codes for CASSYTVGPQETQYF.

This clonotype was counted once. This chain joins TRBV4-1 and TRBJ1-4, with TRBD1 identical over 7 bases. Germline CDR1 and CDR2: MGHRA and YSYEKL. V gave up 5 bases and J gave up 1 base; unmatched junction bases: 16. CDR3 length: 19 residues. The CDR3 spells CASSFKSGTARKTNEKLFF. The CDR3 DNA reads TGCGCCAGCAGCTTCAAATCCGGGACAGCGAGGAAAACTAATGAAAAACTGTTTTTT.

The J gene is TRBJ2-2, the V gene TRBV5-1, with 7 bases aligning to TRBD1. The CDR3 spans 15 residues. Germline assignment: CDR1 SGHRS and CDR2 YFSETQ. J gave up 6 bases and V 4 bases, and 9 bases lay outside the gene matches. The CDR3 coding sequence is TGCGCCAGCAGCCCACGACAGGGCTCGTCCGGGGAGCTGTTTTTT. Translation: CASSPRQGSSGELFF.

There are a few counts of this clonotype. V gene TRBV19 combines with J gene TRBJ2-3; possibly TRBD1 for D (5 bases). Trimming pared 2 bases from V and 5 bases from J, leaving 14 bases between. Germline V gene sequence: CDR1 LNHDA, CDR2 SQIVND (reference sequence). The CDR3 consists of 15 residues. The CDR3 region is CASSIFTGTIDTQYF. CDR3 DNA sequence: TGTGCCAGTAGTATATTTACAGGTACAATAGATACGCAGTATTTT.

This chain uses TRBV7-2 with TRBJ2-5, with TRBD2 matching 9 bases. The germline gives CDR1 SGHTA, CDR2 FQGNSA. This CDR3 has 17 amino acids. V lost 1 base and J lost 3; bases outside the gene matches: 9. The CDR3 protein is CASSLGALAGAKETQYF. CDR3 coding DNA: TGTGCCAGCAGCTTAGGGGCCTTAGCGGGAGCCAAAGAGACCCAGTACTTC.

The rearrangement uses TRBV28 and TRBJ2-2; possibly TRBD1 for D (6 bases). V was shortened by 5 bases and J by 8 bases, with 12 bases between the two germline ends. From germline, CDR1 is MDHEN and CDR2 SYDVKM. The length of the CDR3 is 13 residues. CDR3 region: CASSRTERGELFF. The DNA for the CDR3 is TGTGCCAGCAGTCGGACAGAACGTGGGGAGCTGTTTTTT.

This clonotype was observed a few times. The chain uses TRBV4-3 and TRBJ2-1, with D possibly TRBD1 on 7 matching bases. The CDR3 spans 14 residues. Deletions cut 3 bases from V and 9 bases from J, with 15 bases between. Germline CDR1 is LGHNA and CDR2 is YSLEER. The CDR3 loop is CASSHAGPGGEQFF. The DNA of the CDR3 is TGCGCCAGCAGCCACGCGGGGCCAGGGGGTGAGCAGTTCTTC.

The gene calls are TRBV28 and TRBJ1-4; TRBD1 might be the D (6 bases). Trimming pared 6 bases from V and 0 bases from J, leaving 11 bases between. Per the germline V gene, CDR1 is MDHEN and CDR2 is SYDVKM. CDR3 length: 15 amino acids. CDR3 region: CASSQGQPTNEKLFF. The CDR3 nucleotides are TGTGCCAGCAGCCAAGGACAGCCAACTAATGAAAAACTGTTTTTT.

This clonotype has a handful of counts. The chain links TRBV12-3 or TRBV12-4 to TRBJ1-1; D is undetermined. This CDR3 region has 15 residues. Trimming took off 1 base at V and 2 bases at J, with 11 bases between the two ends. The CDR3 DNA is TGTGCCAGCAGTTTAGTCGCGCAGGTTAACACTGAAGCTTTCTTT. As protein: CASSLVAQVNTEAFF.

The chain has TRBV30 and TRBJ2-2; D is unclear. Per germline, CDR1 GTSNPN and CDR2 SVGIG (reference sequence). Trimming shortened V by 4 bases and J by 5 bases, and 5 bases separated the two germline ends. There are 11 residues in the CDR3. CDR3 sequence: CAWKGTGELFF. CDR3 coding DNA: TGTGCCTGGAAAGGGACCGGGGAGCTGTTTTTT.

The chain uses TRBV5-6 and TRBJ2-7; 10 bases match TRBD1. The CDR3 is made up of 16 amino acids. The V gene's germline CDR1 is SGHDT and CDR2 YYEEEE. With 2 bases clipped from V and 2 bases from J, the junction kept 7 bases outside the gene matches. The CDR3 region is CASSFTGTGVAYEQYF. As DNA, the CDR3 is TGTGCCAGCAGCTTTACCGGGACAGGGGTCGCCTACGAGCAGTACTTC.

This clonotype was seen at least ten times. The chain combines TRBV7-2 with TRBJ2-1; TRBD2 agrees at 11 bases. Per germline, CDR1 SGHTA and CDR2 FQGNSA. The CDR3 is 16 amino acids. With V trimmed by 3 bases and J by 8 bases, 9 bases remained unmatched. CDR3: CASSLTLAGGLDEQFF. The CDR3 DNA reads TGTGCCAGCAGCTTGACGCTAGCGGGAGGTCTCGATGAGCAGTTCTTC.